The rows below give T cell receptor beta chains drawn from one sample of a study of T cell responses to AZD1222 COVID-19 vaccine. The method was immunoSEQ multiplex PCR; TCRdb's version includes in-frame clones alone and lacks a portion of them. The data contain over 130,000 clones, roughly nine tenths of them seen just once; the ten biggest clones take up 7.5%. The sequencing here drew on peripheral blood, taken 28 days after the second dose of the MenACWY control vaccine. Every receptor here comes from an adult who received the MenACWY meningococcal vaccine as a control. Both conserved end residues are part of each CDR3. The order of the fields is D gene, J gene, clone size, V gene, CDR3 protein, CDR3 DNA. D genes are given only for firm matches. A clone size is listed for some rows: how often the clone was seen (once, few, many), or a class if it is expanded.

NA TRBJ2-2 NA TRBV20-1 CSASSVSGERNTGELFF TGCAGTGCTAGTTCGGTCTCGGGAGAGCGTAACACCGGGGAGCTGTTTTTT
TRBD2 TRBJ2-7 NA TRBV3-1/TRBV3-2 CASSQVTSGTEQYF TGTGCCAGCAGCCAAGTTACTAGCGGGACCGAGCAGTACTTC
NA TRBJ1-1 NA TRBV15 CATSPTDSPEAFF TGTGCCACCAGCCCCACGGACAGCCCTGAAGCTTTCTTT
TRBD1 TRBJ2-1 NA TRBV24-1 CATSDSGTGGRDEQFF TGTGCCACCAGTGATTCCGGGACAGGGGGTCGCGATGAGCAGTTCTTC
NA TRBJ1-1 once TRBV19 CASSIEVRTMNTEAFF TGTGCCAGTAGTATAGAGGTCAGAACAATGAACACTGAAGCTTTCTTT
NA TRBJ2-5 NA TRBV18 CASSPRADQETQYF TGTGCCAGCTCACCACGGGCAGATCAAGAGACCCAGTACTTC
TRBD2 TRBJ2-5 NA TRBV6-5 CASILAGVQETQYF TGTGCCAGCATTTTAGCGGGAGTTCAAGAGACCCAGTACTTC
TRBD1 TRBJ2-2 NA TRBV29-1 CSVPGSGTGQNTGELFF TGCAGCGTGCCGGGGTCCGGGACAGGGCAGAACACCGGGGAGCTGTTTTTT
TRBD2 TRBJ2-1 NA TRBV6-5 CAGTSGGSYNEQFF TGTGCCGGGACTAGCGGGGGGTCATACAATGAGCAGTTCTTC
TRBD2 TRBJ2-1 NA TRBV24-1 CATSDLSAGGTEQFF TGTGCCACCAGTGATTTATCAGCGGGAGGCACTGAGCAGTTCTTC
TRBD2 TRBJ2-5 NA TRBV5-5 CASSRFGAGSGGETQYF TGTGCCAGCAGCAGGTTTGGTGCGGGGAGCGGGGGCGAGACCCAGTACTTC
NA TRBJ2-5 NA TRBV18 CASSPGEQETQYF TGTGCCAGCTCACCAGGAGAACAAGAGACCCAGTACTTC
NA TRBJ2-1 once TRBV19 CASTGDRSNEQFF TGTGCCAGTACTGGGGACCGATCCAATGAGCAGTTCTTC
NA TRBJ2-7 NA TRBV21-1 CASTKDPTSHYEQYF TGTGCCAGCACGAAGGACCCTACCTCGCACTACGAGCAGTACTTC
TRBD1 TRBJ1-6 NA TRBV11-2 CASSYRDRNSPLHF TGTGCCAGCAGCTACAGGGACAGGAATTCACCCCTCCACTTT
NA TRBJ2-2 NA TRBV19 CASKNREPANTGELFF TGTGCCAGTAAAAACAGGGAACCCGCGAACACCGGGGAGCTGTTTTTT
TRBD1 TRBJ1-2 NA TRBV7-9 CASSSGTGDLGYTF TGTGCCAGCAGCTCCGGGACAGGGGATTTAGGCTACACCTTC
NA TRBJ1-1 NA TRBV5-1 CASTRGNTEAFF TGCGCCAGCACCCGGGGGAACACTGAAGCTTTCTTT
TRBD1 TRBJ1-4 once TRBV3-1/TRBV3-2 CASSQNTGVTNEKLFF TGTGCCAGCAGCCAGAATACAGGGGTCACTAATGAAAAACTGTTTTTT
NA TRBJ1-4 NA TRBV10-1 CASSDKEEKLFF TGCGCCAGCAGTGACAAGGAGGAAAAACTGTTTTTT
NA TRBJ1-1 NA TRBV24-1 CATMSANTEAFF TGTGCCACCATGAGTGCGAACACTGAAGCTTTCTTT
NA TRBJ2-7 NA TRBV6-5 CASRDRGPTEQYF TGTGCCAGCAGAGATCGGGGCCCTACGGAGCAGTACTTC
TRBD2 TRBJ2-5 NA TRBV28 CASSGGGPRETQYF TGTGCCAGCAGTGGGGGGGGACCCCGCGAGACCCAGTACTTC
TRBD2 TRBJ2-3 NA TRBV7-2 CASSKLAGVGTDTQYF TGTGCCAGCAGCAAACTAGCGGGAGTGGGCACAGATACGCAGTATTTT
NA TRBJ2-2 NA TRBV6-5 CAIRRPNTGELFF TGTGCCATACGACGGCCGAACACCGGGGAGCTGTTTTTT
NA TRBJ2-3 NA TRBV6-2/TRBV6-3 CASSSQSSTDTQYF TGTGCCAGCAGTTCCCAGTCTAGCACAGATACGCAGTATTTT
TRBD1 TRBJ1-1 NA TRBV6-5 CASSYSGGWTEAFF TGTGCCAGCAGTTACTCAGGGGGCTGGACTGAAGCTTTCTTT
TRBD1 TRBJ2-3 NA TRBV11-3 CASSLARQGTQYF TGTGCCAGCAGCTTAGCCCGACAGGGTACGCAGTATTTT
NA TRBJ1-6 NA TRBV25-1 CASRELWDSPLHF TGTGCCAGTAGAGAACTCTGGGATTCACCCCTCCACTTT
TRBD2 TRBJ2-1 once TRBV7-9 CASSLGSSGYFGEQFF TGTGCCAGCAGCTTAGGGTCTAGCGGTTATTTTGGTGAGCAGTTCTTC
TRBD2 TRBJ2-2 NA TRBV9 CASSVVAGANTGELFF TGTGCCAGCAGCGTCGTAGCGGGGGCGAACACCGGGGAGCTGTTTTTT
TRBD2 TRBJ2-1 NA TRBV7-6 CASSVPGGVSNEQFF TGTGCCAGCAGTGTCCCGGGGGGGGTTTCCAATGAGCAGTTCTTC
NA TRBJ2-3 NA TRBV20-1 CSARREVQYF TGCAGCGCGAGAAGGGAGGTCCAGTATTTT
NA TRBJ2-5 few TRBV5-1 CASSPGNQETQYF TGCGCCAGCAGCCCAGGGAACCAAGAGACCCAGTACTTC
NA TRBJ1-5 NA TRBV24-1 CATSDPGRTDNQPQHF TGTGCCACCAGTGACCCCGGACGGACCGACAATCAGCCCCAGCATTTT
NA TRBJ2-2 NA TRBV7-2 CASSIVGSGELFF TGTGCCAGCAGTATAGTGGGGTCCGGGGAGCTGTTTTTT
NA TRBJ1-5 NA TRBV2 CANGDGNQPQHF TGTGCCAACGGGGACGGTAATCAGCCCCAGCATTTT
NA TRBJ2-3 NA TRBV10-3 CAIRKLAYNTGINTQYF TGTGCCATCAGGAAACTAGCCTATAACACAGGGATCAATACGCAGTATTTT
NA TRBJ1-6 once TRBV7-2 CASSFPGDPEGSPLHF TGTGCCAGCAGCTTTCCCGGGGATCCCGAGGGTTCACCCCTCCACTTT
NA TRBJ1-1 NA TRBV28 CASSLYEETEAFF TGTGCCAGCAGTTTATACGAGGAGACTGAAGCTTTCTTT
NA TRBJ1-5 NA TRBV19 CASRGETPSQPQHF TGTGCCAGTAGAGGGGAGACACCGAGTCAGCCCCAGCATTTT
TRBD2 TRBJ2-1 NA TRBV9 CASSVGQLYGGATGNEQFF TGTGCCAGCAGCGTAGGACAGCTTTACGGGGGGGCCACCGGCAATGAGCAGTTCTTC
TRBD2 TRBJ2-7 NA TRBV7-7 CASSLAGGPDYEQYF TGTGCTAGCAGCTTAGCGGGGGGGCCTGACTACGAGCAGTACTTC
NA TRBJ1-1 NA TRBV2 CASSEAVEAEAFF TGTGCCAGCAGTGAAGCAGTTGAGGCTGAAGCTTTCTTT
NA TRBJ1-4 NA TRBV2 CASRARTVSNEKLFF TGTGCCAGCAGGGCCAGGACAGTTTCTAATGAAAAACTGTTTTTT